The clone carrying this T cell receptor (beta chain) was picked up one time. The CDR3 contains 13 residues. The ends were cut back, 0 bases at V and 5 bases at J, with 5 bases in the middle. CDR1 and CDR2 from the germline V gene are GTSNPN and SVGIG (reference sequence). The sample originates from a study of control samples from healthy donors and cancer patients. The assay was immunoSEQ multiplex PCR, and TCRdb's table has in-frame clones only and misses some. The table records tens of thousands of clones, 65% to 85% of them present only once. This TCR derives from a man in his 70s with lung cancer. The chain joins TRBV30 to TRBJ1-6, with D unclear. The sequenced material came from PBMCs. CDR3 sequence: CAWSVGNNSPLHF. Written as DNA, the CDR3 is TGTGCCTGGAGTGTGGGTAATAATTCACCCCTCCACTTT.